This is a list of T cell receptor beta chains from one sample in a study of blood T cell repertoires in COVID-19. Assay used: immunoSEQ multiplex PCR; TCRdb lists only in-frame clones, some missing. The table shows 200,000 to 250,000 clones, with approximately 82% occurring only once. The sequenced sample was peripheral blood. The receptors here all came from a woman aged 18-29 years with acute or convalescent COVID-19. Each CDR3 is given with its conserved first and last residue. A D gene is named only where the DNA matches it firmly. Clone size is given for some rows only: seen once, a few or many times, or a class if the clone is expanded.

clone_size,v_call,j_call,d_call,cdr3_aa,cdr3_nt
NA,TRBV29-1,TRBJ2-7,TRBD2,CSAGEGAGPYEQYF,TGCAGCGCGGGGGAGGGAGCAGGACCCTACGAGCAGTACTTC
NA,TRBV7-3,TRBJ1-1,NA,CASSSEGGRTEAFF,TGTGCCAGCAGCTCAGAGGGCGGGCGCACTGAAGCTTTCTTT
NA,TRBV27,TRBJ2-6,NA,CASSLNSGSGANVLTF,TGTGCCAGCAGTTTAAATTCGGGATCTGGGGCCAACGTCCTGACTTTC
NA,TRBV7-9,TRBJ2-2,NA,CASSLGRERTGELFF,TGTGCCAGCAGCTTAGGACGGGAGAGGACCGGGGAGCTGTTTTTT
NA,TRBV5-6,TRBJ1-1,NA,CASSLNSEAFF,TGTGCCAGCAGCTTGAACAGTGAAGCTTTCTTT
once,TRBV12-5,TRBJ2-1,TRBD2,CASGGGLAVRSSYNEQFF,TGTGCTAGTGGTGGGGGACTAGCGGTTAGAAGCTCCTACAATGAGCAGTTCTTC
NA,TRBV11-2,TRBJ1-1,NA,CASRGGGTEAFF,TGTGCCAGCAGGGGGGGTGGCACTGAAGCTTTCTTT
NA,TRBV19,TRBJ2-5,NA,CASSILGGETQYF,TGTGCCAGTAGTATACTAGGAGGAGAGACCCAGTACTTC
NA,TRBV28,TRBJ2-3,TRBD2,CASSPAEGPGGTQYF,TGTGCCAGCAGTCCCGCCGAGGGGCCGGGAGGTACGCAGTATTTT
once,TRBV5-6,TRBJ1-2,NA,CASSLGQPGYGYTF,TGTGCCAGCAGCTTGGGACAGCCGGGCTATGGCTACACCTTC
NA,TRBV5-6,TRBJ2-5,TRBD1,CASSLKQGAETQYF,TGTGCCAGCAGCTTGAAACAGGGGGCAGAGACCCAGTACTTC
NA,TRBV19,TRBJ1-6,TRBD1,CASRGTANNSPLHF,TGTGCCAGTAGGGGGACAGCTAATAATTCACCCCTCCACTTT
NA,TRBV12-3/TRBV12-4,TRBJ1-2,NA,CASSLKGDYGYTF,TGTGCCAGCAGTTTAAAGGGGGACTATGGCTACACCTTC
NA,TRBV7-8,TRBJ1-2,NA,CASSSKGINYGYTF,TGTGCCAGCAGCTCAAAGGGGATTAACTATGGCTACACCTTC
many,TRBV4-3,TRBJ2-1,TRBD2,CASSQLAGGSYNEQFF,TGCGCCAGCAGCCAACTAGCGGGAGGCTCCTACAATGAGCAGTTCTTC
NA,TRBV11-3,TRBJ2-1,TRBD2,CASSSAGTSGSYEQFF,TGTGCCAGCAGCTCAGCCGGGACTAGCGGGAGCTATGAGCAGTTCTTC
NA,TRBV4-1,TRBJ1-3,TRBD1,CASSQDLPPHRGPGNTIYF,TGCGCCAGCAGCCAAGACCTCCCACCTCACAGGGGGCCAGGAAACACCATATATTTT
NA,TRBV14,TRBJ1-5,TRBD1,CASSQGEKGRGSREGPQHF,TGTGCCAGCAGCCAAGGGGAGAAGGGCAGGGGGAGCCGGGAAGGGCCCCAGCATTTT
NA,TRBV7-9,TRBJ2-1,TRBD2,CASSSLAGPSSYNEQFF,TGTGCCAGCAGCTCTTTAGCGGGACCGAGCTCCTACAATGAGCAGTTCTTC
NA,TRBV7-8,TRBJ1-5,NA,CASSFVNQPQHF,TGTGCCAGCAGCTTCGTAAATCAGCCCCAGCATTTT
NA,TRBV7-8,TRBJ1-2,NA,CASSQIGNRRSAFYGYTF,TGTGCCAGCAGCCAAATAGGAAACAGACGATCTGCTTTCTATGGCTACACCTTC
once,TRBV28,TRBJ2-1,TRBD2,CASRRTSGRVYEQFF,TGTGCCAGCAGACGGACTAGCGGGAGGGTGTATGAGCAGTTCTTC
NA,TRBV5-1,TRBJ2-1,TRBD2,CASSWTSLADYNEQFF,TGCGCCAGCAGCTGGACGTCGCTAGCGGACTACAATGAGCAGTTCTTC
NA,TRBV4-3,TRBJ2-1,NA,CASSQDQLAYNEQFF,TGCGCCAGCAGCCAAGATCAACTCGCCTACAATGAGCAGTTCTTC
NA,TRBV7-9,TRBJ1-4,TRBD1,CASSSTGGSSDEKLFF,TGTGCCAGCAGCTCGACAGGGGGCAGCTCGGATGAAAAACTGTTTTTT
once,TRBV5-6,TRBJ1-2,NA,CASSLGPSSGNGYTF,TGTGCCAGCAGCTTAGGACCCTCATCCGGGAATGGCTACACCTTC
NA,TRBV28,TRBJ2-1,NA,CASSSLARDNEQFF,TGTGCCAGCAGTTCTTTAGCGCGGGACAATGAGCAGTTCTTC
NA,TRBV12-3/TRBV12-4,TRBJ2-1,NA,CASSGPSGEQFF,TGTGCCAGCAGTGGTCCCAGCGGGGAGCAGTTCTTC
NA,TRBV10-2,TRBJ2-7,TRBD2,CASRAGGGPGEQYF,TGCGCCAGCAGGGCCGGCGGGGGGCCTGGTGAGCAGTACTTC
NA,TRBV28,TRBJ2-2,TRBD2,CASSSPKLAEANTGELFF,TGTGCCAGCAGTTCACCCAAACTAGCGGAGGCGAACACCGGGGAGCTGTTTTTT
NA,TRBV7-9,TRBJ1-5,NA,CASSFSGLRQPQHF,TGTGCCAGCAGCTTTTCGGGACTACGGCAGCCCCAGCATTTT
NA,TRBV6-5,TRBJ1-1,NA,CASRAQGNTEAFF,TGTGCCAGCAGGGCGCAGGGGAACACTGAAGCTTTCTTT
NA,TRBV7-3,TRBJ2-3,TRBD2,CASSLGGLAGGGTDTQYF,TGTGCCAGCAGCCTCGGCGGACTAGCGGGAGGGGGGACAGATACGCAGTATTTT
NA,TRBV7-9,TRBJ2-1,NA,CASSLGPGVTYNEQFF,TGTGCCAGCAGCTTAGGTCCCGGGGTTACCTACAATGAGCAGTTCTTC
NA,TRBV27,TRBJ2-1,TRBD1,CASSTYQDRGGNEQFF,TGTGCCAGCAGCACCTATCAGGACAGGGGTGGTAATGAGCAGTTCTTC
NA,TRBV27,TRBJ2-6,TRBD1,CASSFNTGAGANVLTF,TGTGCCAGCAGTTTCAATACAGGGGCTGGGGCCAACGTCCTGACTTTC
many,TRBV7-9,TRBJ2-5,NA,CASSPPGGGDQETQYF,TGTGCCAGCAGCCCTCCGGGAGGGGGCGACCAAGAGACCCAGTACTTC
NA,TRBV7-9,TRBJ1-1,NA,CASSLVGAGSEAFF,TGTGCCAGCAGCTTAGTGGGGGCCGGATCTGAAGCTTTCTTT
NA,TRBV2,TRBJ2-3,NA,CASSESGPVPDTQYF,TGTGCCAGCAGTGAAAGCGGCCCGGTGCCCGATACGCAGTATTTT
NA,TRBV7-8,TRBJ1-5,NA,CASSLGEPNQPQHF,TGTGCCAGCAGCTTAGGCGAACCAAATCAGCCCCAGCATTTT
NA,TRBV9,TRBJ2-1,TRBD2,CASSVGEGLVNEQFF,TGTGCCAGCAGCGTAGGGGAGGGCCTGGTCAATGAGCAGTTCTTC
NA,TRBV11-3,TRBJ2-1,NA,CASSPNLGRGNEQFF,TGTGCCAGCAGCCCCAACCTTGGACGGGGGAATGAGCAGTTCTTC
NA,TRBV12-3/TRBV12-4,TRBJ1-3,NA,CASMSRVGNTIYF,TGTGCCAGCATGTCCAGGGTAGGAAACACCATATATTTT
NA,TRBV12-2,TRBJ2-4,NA,CASLTRYRVKNIQYF,TGTGCAAGTTTGACAAGATACAGGGTTAAAAACATTCAGTACTTC
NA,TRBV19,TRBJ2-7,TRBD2,CASSRFASGYAGEQYF,TGTGCCAGTAGTAGGTTTGCTAGCGGCTACGCCGGCGAGCAGTACTTC
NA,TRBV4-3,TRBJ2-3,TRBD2,CASSQRLAGGGDTQYF,TGCGCCAGCAGCCAAAGACTAGCGGGAGGGGGAGATACGCAGTATTTT
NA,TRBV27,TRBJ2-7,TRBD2,CASSLSPGSGASGISPYEQYF,TGTGCCAGCAGTTTATCGCCGGGCAGTGGTGCTAGCGGGATATCCCCCTACGAGCAGTACTTC
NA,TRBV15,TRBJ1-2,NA,CATSRESLGGDYGYTF,TGTGCCACCAGCAGAGAGTCCTTGGGAGGGGACTATGGCTACACCTTC